The 12 T cell receptor beta chains below all came from one sample that was sequenced in a study of PD-1 blockade in classical Hodgkin lymphoma. Each patient experienced a relapse that followed autologous stem cell transplantation, and brentuximab vedotin exposure varied. The data were produced by immunoSEQ multiplex PCR, yet TCRdb's version contains in-frame clones alone and is incomplete. The sample holds 11,000 to 15,000 clones, around 80% seen once. The sample here was peripheral blood mononuclear cells (PBMCs), taken before the second cycle of nivolumab. These receptors were obtained from a human donor with classical Hodgkin lymphoma.

A word on this clone: The junction departs from germline at one end; a sequencing error may be responsible. The chain employs TRBV5-6 and TRBJ1-3; 8 bases line up with TRBD1. This CDR3 has 11 amino acids. CDR1 and CDR2 from the germline V gene are SGHDT and YYEEEE. DNA for the CDR3: TGTGCCAGCAGCACGGGACAGGCCCTAAGTTTT. It encodes CASSTGQALSF.

The genes are TRBV6-1 and TRBJ2-5; D might be TRBD1 or TRBD2, each matching 5 bases. The germline gives CDR1 MNHNS, CDR2 SASEGT. The length of the CDR3 is 13 residues. Trimming took off 7 bases at V and 5 bases at J, with 14 bases between the two ends. The CDR3 here is CASIARGGETQYF. CDR3 nucleotide sequence: TGTGCCAGCATCGCGAGGGGTGGCGAGACCCAGTACTTC.

The chain employs TRBV5-4 and TRBJ1-1; D might be TRBD1 (6 bases). The CDR3 extends over 13 amino acids. V shed 2 bases and J shed 7 bases, with 12 bases lying between them. Germline CDR1 reads SGHNT; CDR2 reads YYREEE (reference sequence). The CDR3 sequence: CASSFGGLGEAFF. The CDR3, as DNA: TGTGCCAGCAGCTTTGGGGGGCTAGGTGAAGCTTTCTTT.

In its sample, this clone was seen once. The rearrangement joins TRBV29-1 to TRBJ2-3; no clear D. Germline V gene data show CDR1 as SQVTM and CDR2 as ANQGSEA. The CDR3 length is 12 residues. V gave up 7 bases and J gave up 1 base, with 9 bases separating them. The CDR3 here is CSERPRTDTQYF. Written as DNA, the CDR3 is TGCAGCGAAAGGCCGCGCACAGATACGCAGTATTTT.

This chain links TRBV18 with TRBJ2-5; 9 positions agree with TRBD1. With 3 bases clipped from V and 3 bases from J, the junction kept 5 bases outside the gene matches. The CDR3 spans 15 residues. CDR1 and CDR2 from the germline V gene are KGHSH and LQKENI. CDR3 in amino acids: CASSPWDREEETQYF. CDR3 in DNA: TGTGCCAGCTCACCCTGGGACAGGGAGGAAGAGACCCAGTACTTC. The full variable domain, with the rest looked up from reference TRBV18 and TRBJ2-5, is NAGVMQNPRHLVRRRGQEARLRCSPMKGHSHVYWYRQLPEEGLKFMVYLQKENIIDESGMPKERFSAEFPKEGPSILRIQQVVRGDSAAYFCASSPWDREEETQYFGPGTRLLVL.

This chain links TRBV7-2 with TRBJ2-2; a weak D match, TRBD2 (5 bases). Germline values: CDR1 SGHTA, CDR2 FQGNSA. Trimming pared 5 bases from V and 5 bases from J, leaving 12 bases between. The CDR3 has 14 residues. The CDR3 coding sequence is TGTGCCAGCAGCGGGCAAGAGCGGACCGGGGAGCTGTTTTTT. Protein sequence: CASSGQERTGELFF.

The chain links TRBV5-4 to TRBJ2-6; TRBD1 matches 7 bases. V lost 1 base, J lost 2 bases, and 6 bases stayed unmatched. This CDR3 region has 17 residues. Germline assignment: CDR1 SGHNT and CDR2 YYREEE (reference sequence). The CDR3 here is CASSLPTGSAGANVLTF. In DNA, the CDR3 is TGTGCCAGCAGCTTGCCGACAGGGAGTGCTGGGGCCAACGTCCTGACTTTC.

The chain combines TRBV5-4 with TRBJ1-1, with 7 bases that match TRBD1. The germline gives CDR1 SGHNT, CDR2 YYREEE (reference sequence). The junction had 3 bases not matched to a gene; V was cut back by 3 bases and J by 1 base. The CDR3 loop spans 14 amino acids. CDR3 sequence reads: CASSWGQKNTEAFF. In DNA form, the CDR3 reads TGTGCCAGCAGCTGGGGACAGAAGAACACTGAAGCTTTCTTT.

V gene TRBV29-1 combines with J gene TRBJ2-2; 7 bases are shared with TRBD2. V trimming: 6 bases; J trimming: 7 bases; junction bases outside the gene matches: 8. This CDR3 contains 13 residues. Germline values: CDR1 SQVTM, CDR2 ANQGSEA. The CDR3 is CSVPGLIVGELFF. Written as DNA, the CDR3 is TGCAGCGTCCCGGGACTAATTGTCGGGGAGCTGTTTTTT.

This chain links TRBV7-3 with TRBJ2-1, with TRBD2 identical over 11 bases. The CDR3 spans 18 residues. Germline assignment: CDR1 SGHTA and CDR2 FQGTGA. The V and J ends lost 2 bases and 0 bases, in that order; junction bases with no gene match: 6. CDR3: CASSLVSGGASSYNEQFF. In nucleotides, the CDR3 is TGTGCCAGCAGCTTAGTTAGCGGGGGGGCCAGCTCCTACAATGAGCAGTTCTTC. Using reference TRBV7-3 and TRBJ2-1 for the parts outside the CDR3, the full variable domain is GAGVSQTPSNKVTEKGKYVELRCDPISGHTALYWYRQSLGQGPEFLIYFQGTGAADDSGLPNDRFFAVRPEGSVSTLKIQRTERGDSAVYLCASSLVSGGASSYNEQFFGPGTRLTVL.

This clone occurred once. V and J are TRBV30 and TRBJ2-7; the D gene is possibly TRBD1 (6 bases). The CDR3 length is 11 residues. V lost 3 bases to trimming and J lost 5 bases, with 8 bases between them. The germline V gene encodes CDR1 GTSNPN and CDR2 SVGIG (reference sequence). The CDR3 loop is CAWSRGDEQYF. For the CDR3, the DNA is TGTGCCTGGAGCAGGGGTGACGAGCAGTACTTC. The complete variable domain, with remaining parts taken from reference TRBV30 and TRBJ2-7, reads SQTIHQWPATLVQPVGSPLSLECTVEGTSNPNLYWYRQAAGRGLQLLFYSVGIGQISSEVPQNLSASRPQDRQFILSSKKLLLSDSGFYLCAWSRGDEQYFGPGTRLTVT.

The gene calls are TRBV27 and TRBJ1-1, with TRBD1 as a possible D gene (6 bases). CDR1 MNHEY and CDR2 SMNVEV come from the germline V gene (reference sequence). V was shortened by 6 bases and J by 0 bases, with 17 bases between the two germline ends. This CDR3 is built from 16 residues. The CDR3 DNA reads as TGTGCCAGCAGCCGATTGACGACAGGTATGAACACTGAAGCTTTCTTT. Its protein is CASSRLTTGMNTEAFF.